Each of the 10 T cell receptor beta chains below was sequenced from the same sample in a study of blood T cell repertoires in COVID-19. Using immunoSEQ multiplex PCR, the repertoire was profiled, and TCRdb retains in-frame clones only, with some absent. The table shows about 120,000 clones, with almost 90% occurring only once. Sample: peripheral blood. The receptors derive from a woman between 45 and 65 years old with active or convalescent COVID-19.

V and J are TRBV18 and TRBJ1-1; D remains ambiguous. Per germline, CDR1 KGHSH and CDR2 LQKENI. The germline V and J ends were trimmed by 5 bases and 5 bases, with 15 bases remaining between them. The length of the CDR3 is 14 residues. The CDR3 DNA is TGTGCCAGCTCATCCGGGTACTCGGGGACTGAAGCTTTCTTT. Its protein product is CASSSGYSGTEAFF. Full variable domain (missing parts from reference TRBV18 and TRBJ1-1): NAGVMQNPRHLVRRRGQEARLRCSPMKGHSHVYWYRQLPEEGLKFMVYLQKENIIDESGMPKERFSAEFPKEGPSILRIQQVVRGDSAAYFCASSSGYSGTEAFFGQGTRLTVV.

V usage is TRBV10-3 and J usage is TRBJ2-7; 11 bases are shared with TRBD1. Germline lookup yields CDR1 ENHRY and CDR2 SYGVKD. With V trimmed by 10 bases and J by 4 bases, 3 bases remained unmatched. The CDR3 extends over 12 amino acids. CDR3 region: CATGQGAYEQYF. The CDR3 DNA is TGTGCCACAGGACAGGGGGCATACGAGCAGTACTTC.

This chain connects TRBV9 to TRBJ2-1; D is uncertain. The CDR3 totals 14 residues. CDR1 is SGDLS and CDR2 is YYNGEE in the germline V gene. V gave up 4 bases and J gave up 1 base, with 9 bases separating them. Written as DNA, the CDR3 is TGTGCCAGCAGCTCTGGCAGTTCCTACAATGAGCAGTTCTTC. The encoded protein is CASSSGSSYNEQFF. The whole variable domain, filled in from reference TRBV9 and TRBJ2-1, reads DSGVTQTPKHLITATGQRVTLRCSPRSGDLSVYWYQQSLDQGLQFLIQYYNGEERAKGNILERFSAQQFPDLHSELNLSSLELGDSALYFCASSSGSSYNEQFFGPGTRLTVL.

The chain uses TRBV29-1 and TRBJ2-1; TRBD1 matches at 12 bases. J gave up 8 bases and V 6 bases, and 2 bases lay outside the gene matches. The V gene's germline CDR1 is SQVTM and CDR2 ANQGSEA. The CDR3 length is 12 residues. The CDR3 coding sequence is TGCAGCGTGGGGACAGGGGGCCATGAGCAGTTCTTC. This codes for CSVGTGGHEQFF.

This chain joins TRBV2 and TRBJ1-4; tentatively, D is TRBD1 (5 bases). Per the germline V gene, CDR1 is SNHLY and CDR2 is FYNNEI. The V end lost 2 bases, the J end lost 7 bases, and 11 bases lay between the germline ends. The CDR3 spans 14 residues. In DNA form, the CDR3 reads TGTGCCAGCAGTGAAATAAGGGGCGGTGAAAAACTGTTTTTT. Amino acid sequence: CASSEIRGGEKLFF.

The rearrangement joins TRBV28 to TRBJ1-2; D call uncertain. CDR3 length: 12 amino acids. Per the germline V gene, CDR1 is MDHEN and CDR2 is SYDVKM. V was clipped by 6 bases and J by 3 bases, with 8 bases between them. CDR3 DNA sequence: TGTGCCAGCAGGGTCAGTCACTATGGCTACACCTTC. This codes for CASRVSHYGYTF.

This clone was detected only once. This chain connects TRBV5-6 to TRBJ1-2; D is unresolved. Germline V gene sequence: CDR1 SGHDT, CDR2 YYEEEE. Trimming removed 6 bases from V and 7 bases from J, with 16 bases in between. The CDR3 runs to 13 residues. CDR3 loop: CASTPGTAGGYTF. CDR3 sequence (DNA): TGTGCCAGCACCCCCGGTACGGCGGGTGGCTACACCTTC. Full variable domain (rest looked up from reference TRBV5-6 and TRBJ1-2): DAGVTQSPTHLIKTRGQQVTLRCSPKSGHDTVSWYQQALGQGPQFIFQYYEEEERQRGNFPDRFSGHQFPNYSSELNVNALLLGDSALYLCASTPGTAGGYTFGSGTRLTVV.

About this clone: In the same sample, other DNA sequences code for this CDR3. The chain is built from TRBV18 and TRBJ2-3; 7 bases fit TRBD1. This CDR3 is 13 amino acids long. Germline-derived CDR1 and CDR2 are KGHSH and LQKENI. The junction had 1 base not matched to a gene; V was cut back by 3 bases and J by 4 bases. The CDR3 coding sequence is TGTGCCAGCTCACCCGGGACAGCAGATACGCAGTATTTT. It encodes CASSPGTADTQYF.

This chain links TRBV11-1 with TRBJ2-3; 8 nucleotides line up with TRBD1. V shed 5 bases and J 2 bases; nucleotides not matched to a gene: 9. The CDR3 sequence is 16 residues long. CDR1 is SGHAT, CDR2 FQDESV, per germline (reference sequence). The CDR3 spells CASSRWTGMSTDTQYF. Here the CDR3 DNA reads TGTGCCAGCAGCCGGTGGACAGGGATGTCCACAGATACGCAGTATTTT.

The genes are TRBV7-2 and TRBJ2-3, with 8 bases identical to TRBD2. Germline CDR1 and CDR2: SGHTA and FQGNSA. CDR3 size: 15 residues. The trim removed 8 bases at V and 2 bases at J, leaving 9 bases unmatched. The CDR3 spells CASQPAGGLTDTQYF. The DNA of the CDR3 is TGTGCCAGCCAGCCGGCGGGAGGTCTCACAGATACGCAGTATTTT.